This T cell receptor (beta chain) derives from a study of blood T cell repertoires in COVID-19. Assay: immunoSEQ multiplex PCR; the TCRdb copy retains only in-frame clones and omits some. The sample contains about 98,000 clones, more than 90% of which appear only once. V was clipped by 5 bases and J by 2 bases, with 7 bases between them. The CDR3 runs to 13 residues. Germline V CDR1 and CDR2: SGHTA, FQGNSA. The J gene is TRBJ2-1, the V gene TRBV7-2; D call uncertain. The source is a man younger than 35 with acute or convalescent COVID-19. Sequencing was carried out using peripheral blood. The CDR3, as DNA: TGTGCCAGCAGCCTCGGAGCCTACAATGAGCAGTTCTTC. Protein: CASSLGAYNEQFF.